The clone carrying this T cell receptor (beta chain) has only a few counts. Antigen specificity is unknown. A second roughly 6 to 12 cycle PCR used barcoded and J-beta primers. Each CDR3 protein is one row after TCRdb ran MiXCR on the 5' RACE reads. Altogether 750,000 to 950,000 distinct CDR3 sequences are present, about a quarter being singletons, with the ten largest covering 3%. This sample was taken from a study of blood T cells in healthy people across ages. Findings of the study overall: TCR beta diversity correlated strongly with naive T cell percentage.

The CDR3 sequence is 15 residues long. Deletions cut 2 bases from V and 2 bases from J, with 13 bases between. Looked up from germline, CDR1 is MNHEY and CDR2 is SVGAGI. Separately, the same data were catalogued under a study of T cells of mothers and their children. That study reports: At a rate of around 1.4 ug per 15 ul, cDNA synthesis received all of the extracted RNA.

This sequence was found in a boy between 10 and 17 years old in good health. The V call is TRBV6-5, the J call TRBJ2-7; a possible D gene is TRBD2 (6 bases). The sample comprised blood. This CDR3 is CASSYQTGLPYEQYF. The CDR3, as DNA: TGTGCCAGCAGTTACCAAACAGGACTACCCTACGAGCAGTACTTC.